A single sample gave rise to the 21 T cell receptor beta chains below, sequenced in a study of T cells in Graves' hyperthyroidism and ophthalmopathy. It was RNA transcripts that yielded the amplified TCR beta CDR3 regions. A set of HTBI primers served as the primers for a first-round RT-PCR of the TCR CDR3. TCRdb redid the calling of the multiplex PCR reads with MiXCR, one entry per CDR3 protein. The repertoire includes over 350,000 distinct CDR3 sequences, about 15% of them detected once, and under 15% sits in the top ten. Sequences were obtained from blood. These receptors came from a man aged 18 to 35 with Graves' ophthalmopathy.

This rearrangement joins TRBV7-2 to TRBJ2-1, with 13 nucleotides matching TRBD2. The CDR3 extends over 16 amino acids. V shed 6 bases and J 1 base; nucleotides not matched to a gene: 3. Germline CDR1 SGHTA, CDR2 FQGNSA. CDR3 protein: CASRGGLAGSYNEQFF. The CDR3 DNA is TGTGCCAGCAGGGGGGGACTAGCGGGGTCCTACAATGAGCAGTTCTTC. Full variable domain (outside the CDR3, taken from reference TRBV7-2 and TRBJ2-1): GAGVSQSPSNKVTEKGKDVELRCDPISGHTALYWYRQSLGQGLEFLIYFQGNSAPDKSGLPSDRFSAERTGGSVSTLTIQRTQQEDSAVYLCASRGGLAGSYNEQFFGPGTRLTVL.

There are many counts of this clonotype. This chain links TRBV6-5 with TRBJ2-3; the D gene is possibly TRBD2 (6 bases). Trimming left V 2 bases short and J 5 bases short, with 14 bases between. The germline CDR1 and CDR2 sequences are MNHEY and SVGAGI. CDR3 length: 15 amino acids. CDR3 in DNA: TGTGCCAGCAGTTACAGGCGGGATTCGGGAGATACGCAGTATTTT. It specifies CASSYRRDSGDTQYF.

This clonotype was counted at least ten times. The chain has TRBV30 and TRBJ1-5; 10 bases are a match to TRBD1. The CDR3 length is 13 residues. Germline CDR1 reads GTSNPN; CDR2 reads SVGIG (reference sequence). V was clipped by 5 bases and J by 9 bases; unmatched bases: 7. The CDR3 DNA is TGTGCCTGGGGGACAGGGGAGTCTCGGCCCCAGCATTTT. Translating gives CAWGTGESRPQHF. The full variable domain, rest sourced from reference TRBV30 and TRBJ1-5, is SQTIHQWPATLVQPVGSPLSLECTVEGTSNPNLYWYRQAAGRGLQLLFYSVGIGQISSEVPQNLSASRPQDRQFILSSKKLLLSDSGFYLCAWGTGESRPQHFGDGTRLSIL.

The chain is built from TRBV7-3 and TRBJ1-2, with 10 bases lining up with TRBD1. This CDR3 spans 14 amino acids. The V gene end was trimmed by 4 bases and the J gene end by 8 bases; junction bases not matched to a gene: 7. The germline gives CDR1 SGHTA, CDR2 FQGTGA. CDR3 sequence (DNA): TGTGCCAGCAGCTCTGGGACAGGGGTGAAGGGCTACACCTTC. It is translated as CASSSGTGVKGYTF.

The sample holds many counts of this clonotype. The rearrangement links TRBV11-2 to TRBJ2-7; D gene uncertain. The CDR3 loop spans 15 amino acids. V dropped 3 bases and J dropped 1 base, with 13 bases sitting between them. Looked up from germline, CDR1 is SGHAT and CDR2 is FQNNGV. The CDR3 coding sequence is TGTGCCAGCAGCTTCCACTTACCTGCATCCTACGAGCAGTACTTC. Amino acids: CASSFHLPASYEQYF.

Remarks on this clonotype: A much larger clone differs from this one at a single base, so this may be a read error. The chain recombines TRBV15 with TRBJ2-2, with 7 nucleotides matching TRBD2. The CDR3 sequence is 16 residues long. The germline V gene has CDR1 LNHNV and CDR2 YYDKDF (reference sequence). With V trimmed by 0 bases and J by 3 bases, 4 bases remained unmatched. Here the CDR3 DNA reads TGTGCCACCAGCAGAGAGGCGGGAGCGGACACCGGGGAGCTGTTTTTT. Protein product: CATSREAGADTGELFF.

This clonotype was seen ten or more times. V gene TRBV2 combines with J gene TRBJ2-2; maybe TRBD2 (5 bases). The CDR3 is 14 residues long. CDR1 is SNHLY and CDR2 is FYNNEI in the germline V gene. V was cut by 4 bases and J by 1 base, with 7 bases left in between. CDR3 region: CASSVEGNTGELFF. In DNA, the CDR3 is TGTGCCAGCAGTGTCGAGGGGAACACCGGGGAGCTGTTTTTT.

This clonotype was observed a few times. The J gene is TRBJ2-7, the V gene TRBV12-3 or TRBV12-4; TRBD2 agrees at 8 bases. The CDR3 has 15 amino acids. The V gene end was trimmed by 6 bases and the J gene end by 4 bases; junction bases not matched to a gene: 11. The CDR3 bases are TGTGCCAGCAGCCCAATTCGGGAGGGCCGTTACGAGCAGTACTTC. Residues: CASSPIREGRYEQYF.

This clonotype was counted many times. The chain has TRBV7-3 and TRBJ2-1, with 13 bases fitting TRBD2. Unmatched junction bases numbered 2, after V lost 1 base and J lost 8 bases. CDR1 and CDR2 from the germline V gene are SGHTA and FQGTGA. The CDR3 length is 15 residues. CDR3 nucleotide sequence: TGTGCCAGCAGCTTAAGACTAGCGGGAGGTCATGAGCAGTTCTTC. Amino acid sequence: CASSLRLAGGHEQFF. Supplemented by reference TRBV7-3 and TRBJ2-1, the full variable domain reads GAGVSQTPSNKVTEKGKYVELRCDPISGHTALYWYRQSLGQGPEFLIYFQGTGAADDSGLPNDRFFAVRPEGSVSTLKIQRTERGDSAVYLCASSLRLAGGHEQFFGPGTRLTVL.

On this clonotype: This may be a read error: a much more frequent sequence differs by one nucleotide. The CDR3 spells CASSLGVFSYEQFF. CDR3 coding DNA: TGTGCCAGCAGCTTGGGGGTTTTCTCCTACGAGCAGTTCTTC. The chain couples TRBV6-2 or TRBV6-3 to TRBJ2-7; D may correspond to TRBD1 or TRBD2 (5 bases each). With the DNA end fitting TRBJ2-1 better, the J assignment may be wrong. The CDR3 runs to 14 residues. The V gene's germline CDR1 is MNHEY and CDR2 SVGEGT.

In this sample, this clonotype turned up many times. The chain couples TRBV12-3 or TRBV12-4 to TRBJ1-1; possible D gene TRBD1, 5 bases. The CDR3 is 15 residues long. V lost 0 bases and J lost 4, with 12 bases in between. CDR3 bases: TGTGCCAGCAGTTTAGCGGGGCGGGGTGCCACTGAAGCTTTCTTT. Protein: CASSLAGRGATEAFF.

This clonotype has a handful of counts. The rearrangement joins TRBV20-1 to TRBJ2-7; D uncertain. The V end lost 3 bases, the J end lost 3 bases, and 3 bases lay between the germline ends. The CDR3 is 10 amino acids. Germline assignment: CDR1 DFQATT and CDR2 SNEGSKA (reference sequence). The CDR3, as DNA: TGCAGTGCTAGTATCTACGAGCAGTACTTC. This translates into CSASIYEQYF.

There are a few counts of this clonotype. This chain links TRBV19 with TRBJ2-3, with D possibly TRBD2 on 5 matching bases. The V end lost 7 bases, the J end lost 6 bases, and 17 bases lay between the germline ends. From germline, CDR1 is LNHDA and CDR2 SQIVND (reference sequence). The CDR3 sequence is 14 residues long. CDR3 sequence (DNA): TGTGCCAGTACAACGGACTTCAGCTCGGATACGCAGTATTTT. Protein sequence: CASTTDFSSDTQYF.

This clonotype has at least ten counts. The chain has TRBV11-2 and TRBJ2-7; D could derive from TRBD1 or TRBD2 (5 bases each). This CDR3 spans 13 amino acids. The V gene's germline CDR1 is SGHAT and CDR2 FQNNGV. The germline V and J ends were trimmed by 3 bases and 6 bases, with 12 bases remaining between them. The CDR3 sequence: CASSFGAGSEQYF. CDR3 coding DNA: TGTGCCAGCAGCTTTGGTGCAGGGAGCGAGCAGTACTTC.

This clonotype was counted at least ten times. This chain links TRBV10-3 with TRBJ2-2; 9 nucleotides agree with TRBD2. The CDR3 has 13 residues. The ends lost 5 bases at V and 5 bases at J; junction bases unmatched: 0. Per germline, CDR1 ENHRY and CDR2 SYGVKD. The CDR3 DNA reads as TGTGCCATCAGTAGCGGGGGGACCGGGGAGCTGTTTTTT. Amino acids: CAISSGGTGELFF.

This clonotype was observed many times. This rearrangement joins TRBV13 to TRBJ2-1, with 7 bases fitting TRBD1. CDR3 length: 14 residues. Germline V lookup: CDR1 PRHDT, CDR2 FYEKMQ (reference sequence). The trim removed 4 bases at V and 7 bases at J, leaving 7 bases unmatched. CDR3 sequence: CASSYQGGYNEQFF. The CDR3 DNA reads TGTGCCAGCAGCTACCAAGGGGGCTATAATGAGCAGTTCTTC.

This clonotype occurred many times. The chain employs TRBV3-1 and TRBJ2-5, with TRBD1 identical over 10 bases. CDR1 LGHDT and CDR2 YNNKEL come from the germline V gene (reference sequence). The CDR3 runs 16 residues. With V trimmed by 4 bases and J by 4 bases, 9 bases remained unmatched. CDR3 DNA sequence: TGTGCCAGCAGCCTCAGGACAGGGGGGGGGAGAGAGACCCAGTACTTC. It is translated as CASSLRTGGGRETQYF.

This chain uses TRBV7-9 with TRBJ1-2; D unresolved. The germline CDR1 and CDR2 sequences are SEHNR and FQNEAQ (reference sequence). CDR3 length equals 13 residues. V dropped 3 bases and J dropped 5 bases, with 10 bases sitting between them. CDR3 residues: CASSFEDGYGYTF. CDR3 nucleotides: TGTGCCAGCAGCTTCGAGGACGGGTATGGCTACACCTTC.

This clonotype has a count of ten or more. The genes are TRBV2 and TRBJ2-3; 9 bases are a match to TRBD2. The germline gives CDR1 SNHLY, CDR2 FYNNEI. The CDR3 has 14 amino acids. The J segment lost 1 base and the V segment lost 6 bases, leaving 2 bases of the junction unmatched. The DNA of the CDR3 is TGTGCCAGCAGGGGACTAGCAGGCACAGATACGCAGTATTTT. Translation: CASRGLAGTDTQYF.

The chain joins TRBV7-2 to TRBJ2-5; 14 nucleotides match TRBD2. CDR1 is SGHTA and CDR2 is FQGNSA in the germline V gene. The CDR3 runs to 17 residues. Trimming took 5 bases from V and 5 from J; bases not matched to a gene: 10. CDR3 DNA sequence: TGTGCCAGCAGCCTTCTCGGGACTAGCGGGGGAGAGGAGACCCAGTACTTC. Protein: CASSLLGTSGGEETQYF.

This chain connects TRBV7-9 to TRBJ1-3; 9 bases are shared with TRBD1. Per the germline V gene, CDR1 is SEHNR and CDR2 is FQNEAQ (reference sequence). This CDR3 has 14 amino acids. The trim removed 4 bases at V and 5 bases at J, leaving 3 bases unmatched. DNA of the CDR3: TGTGCCAGCAGCTCACAGGGGGCTCGAAACACCATATATTTT. Amino acids: CASSSQGARNTIYF.